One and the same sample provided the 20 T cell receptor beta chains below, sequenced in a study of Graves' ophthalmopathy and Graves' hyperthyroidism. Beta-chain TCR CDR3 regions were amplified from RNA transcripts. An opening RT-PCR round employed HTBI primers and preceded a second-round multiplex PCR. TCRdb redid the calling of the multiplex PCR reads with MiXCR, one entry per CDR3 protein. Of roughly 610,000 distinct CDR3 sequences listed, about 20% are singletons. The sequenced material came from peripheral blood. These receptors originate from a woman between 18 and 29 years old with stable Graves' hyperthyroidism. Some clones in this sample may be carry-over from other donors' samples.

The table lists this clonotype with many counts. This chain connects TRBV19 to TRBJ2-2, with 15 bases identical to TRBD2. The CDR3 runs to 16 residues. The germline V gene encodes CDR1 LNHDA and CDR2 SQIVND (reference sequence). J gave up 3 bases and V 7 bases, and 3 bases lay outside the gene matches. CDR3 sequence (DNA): TGTGCCAGTACCGGGACTAGCGGGAGGTACACCGGGGAGCTGTTTTTT. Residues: CASTGTSGRYTGELFF.

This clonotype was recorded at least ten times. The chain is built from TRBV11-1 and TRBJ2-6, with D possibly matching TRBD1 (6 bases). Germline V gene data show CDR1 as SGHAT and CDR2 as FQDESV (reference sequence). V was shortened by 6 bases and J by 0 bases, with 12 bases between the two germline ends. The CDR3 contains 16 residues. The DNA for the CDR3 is TGTGCCAGCAGACCGGACAGTAACTCTGGGGCCAACGTCCTGACTTTC. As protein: CASRPDSNSGANVLTF.

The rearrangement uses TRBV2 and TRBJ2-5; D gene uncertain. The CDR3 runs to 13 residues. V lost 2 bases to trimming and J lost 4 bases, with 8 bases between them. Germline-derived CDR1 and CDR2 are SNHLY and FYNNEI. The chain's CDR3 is CASSERLLETQYF. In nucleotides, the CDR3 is TGTGCCAGCAGTGAACGTCTCTTAGAGACCCAGTACTTC.

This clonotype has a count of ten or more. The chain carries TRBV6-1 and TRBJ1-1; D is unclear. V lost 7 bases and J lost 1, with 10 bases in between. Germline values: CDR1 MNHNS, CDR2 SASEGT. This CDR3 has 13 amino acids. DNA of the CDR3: TGTGCCAGCACCACCTGGACGAACACTGAAGCTTTCTTT. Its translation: CASTTWTNTEAFF.

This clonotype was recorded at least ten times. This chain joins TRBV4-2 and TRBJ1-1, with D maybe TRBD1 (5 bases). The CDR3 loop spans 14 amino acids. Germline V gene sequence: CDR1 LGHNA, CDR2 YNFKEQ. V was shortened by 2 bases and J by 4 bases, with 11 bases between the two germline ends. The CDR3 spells CASSQSQGSTEAFF. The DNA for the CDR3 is TGTGCCAGCAGCCAATCGCAGGGTAGCACTGAAGCTTTCTTT.

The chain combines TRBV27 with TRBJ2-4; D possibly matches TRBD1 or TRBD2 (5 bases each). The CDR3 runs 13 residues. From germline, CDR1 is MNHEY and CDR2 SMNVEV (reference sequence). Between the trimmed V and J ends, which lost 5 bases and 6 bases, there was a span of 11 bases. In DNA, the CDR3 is TGTGCCAGCAGTACTAGTGGGGGAAACATTCAGTACTTC. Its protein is CASSTSGGNIQYF.

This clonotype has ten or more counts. DNA for the CDR3: TGTGCCAGCACCATGTGGAGGGGAGAGAACACTGAAGCTTTCTTT. Amino acid sequence: CASTMWRGENTEAFF. V gene TRBV2 combines with J gene TRBJ1-1, with D tentatively TRBD1 (5 bases). Trimming removed 7 bases from V and 1 base from J, with 16 bases in between. The germline CDR1 and CDR2 sequences are SNHLY and FYNNEI. There are 15 residues in the CDR3.

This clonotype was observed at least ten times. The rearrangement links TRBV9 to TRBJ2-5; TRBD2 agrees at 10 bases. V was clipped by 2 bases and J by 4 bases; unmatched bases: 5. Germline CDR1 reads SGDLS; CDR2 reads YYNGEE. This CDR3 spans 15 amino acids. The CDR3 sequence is CASSVGAGGRETQYF. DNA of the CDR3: TGTGCCAGCAGCGTCGGAGCGGGGGGGCGAGAGACCCAGTACTTC.

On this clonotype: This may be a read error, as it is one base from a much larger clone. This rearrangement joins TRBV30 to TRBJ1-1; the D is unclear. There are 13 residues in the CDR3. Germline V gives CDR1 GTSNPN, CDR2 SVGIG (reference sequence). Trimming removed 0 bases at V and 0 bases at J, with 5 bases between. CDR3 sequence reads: CAWSVLVNTEAFF. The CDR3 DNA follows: TGTGCCTGGAGTGTACTCGTGAACACTGAAGCTTTCTTT.

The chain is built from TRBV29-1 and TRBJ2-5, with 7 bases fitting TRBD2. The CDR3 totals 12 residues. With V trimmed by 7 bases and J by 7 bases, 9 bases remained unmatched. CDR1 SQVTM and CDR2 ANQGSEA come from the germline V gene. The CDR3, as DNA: TGCAGCGGGACTAGAGTTGGAGGGACCCAGTACTTC. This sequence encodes CSGTRVGGTQYF. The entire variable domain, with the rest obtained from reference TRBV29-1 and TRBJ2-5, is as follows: SAVISQKPSRDICQRGTSLTIQCQVDSQVTMMFWYRQQPGQSLTLIATANQGSEATYESGFVIDKFPISRPNLTFSTLTVSNMSPEDSSIYLCSGTRVGGTQYFGPGTRLLVL.

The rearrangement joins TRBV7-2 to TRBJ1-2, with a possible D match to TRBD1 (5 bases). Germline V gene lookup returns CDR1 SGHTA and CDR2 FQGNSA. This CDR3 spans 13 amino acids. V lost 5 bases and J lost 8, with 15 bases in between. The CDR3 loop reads CASSRGGNPGYTF. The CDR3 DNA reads TGTGCCAGCAGCCGGGGGGGGAACCCAGGCTACACCTTC.

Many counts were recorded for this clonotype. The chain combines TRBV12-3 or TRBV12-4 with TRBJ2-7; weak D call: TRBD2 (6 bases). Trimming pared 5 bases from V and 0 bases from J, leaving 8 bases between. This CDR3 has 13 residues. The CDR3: CASSGGHSYEQYF. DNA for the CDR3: TGTGCCAGCAGTGGAGGGCACTCCTACGAGCAGTACTTC.

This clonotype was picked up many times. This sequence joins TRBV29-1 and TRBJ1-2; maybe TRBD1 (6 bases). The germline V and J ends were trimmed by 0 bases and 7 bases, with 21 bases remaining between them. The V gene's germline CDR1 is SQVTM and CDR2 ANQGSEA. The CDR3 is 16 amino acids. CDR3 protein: CSVEDLRDKGVGGYTF. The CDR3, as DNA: TGCAGCGTTGAAGATCTTAGGGACAAGGGGGTTGGTGGCTACACCTTC.

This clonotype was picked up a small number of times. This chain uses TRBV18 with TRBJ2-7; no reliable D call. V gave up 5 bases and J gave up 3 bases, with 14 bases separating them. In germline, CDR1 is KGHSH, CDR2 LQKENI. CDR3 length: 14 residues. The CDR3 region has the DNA TGTGCCAGCTCATTACGAAACGACGGCTACGAGCAGTACTTC. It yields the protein CASSLRNDGYEQYF.

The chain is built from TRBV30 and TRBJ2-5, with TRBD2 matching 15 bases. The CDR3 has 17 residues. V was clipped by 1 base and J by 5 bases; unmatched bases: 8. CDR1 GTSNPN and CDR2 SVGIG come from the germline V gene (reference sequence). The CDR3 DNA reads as TGTGCCTGGAGTGGGGGACTAGCGGGAGGACTCCGGGAGACCCAGTACTTC. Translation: CAWSGGLAGGLRETQYF.

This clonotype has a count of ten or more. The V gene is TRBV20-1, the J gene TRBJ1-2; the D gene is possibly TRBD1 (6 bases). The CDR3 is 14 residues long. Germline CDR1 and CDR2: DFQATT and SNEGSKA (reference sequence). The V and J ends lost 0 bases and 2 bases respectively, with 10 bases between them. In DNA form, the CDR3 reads TGCAGTGCTAGAGATCCCACAGGGAACTATGGCTACACCTTC. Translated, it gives CSARDPTGNYGYTF.

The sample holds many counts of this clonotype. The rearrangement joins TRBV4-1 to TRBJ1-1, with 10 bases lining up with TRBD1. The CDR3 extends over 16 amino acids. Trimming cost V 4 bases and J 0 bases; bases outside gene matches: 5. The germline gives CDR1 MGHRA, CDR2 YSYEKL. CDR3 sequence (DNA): TGCGCCAGCAGCCGAGGGGACAGGGGTCTGAACACTGAAGCTTTCTTT. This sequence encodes CASSRGDRGLNTEAFF.

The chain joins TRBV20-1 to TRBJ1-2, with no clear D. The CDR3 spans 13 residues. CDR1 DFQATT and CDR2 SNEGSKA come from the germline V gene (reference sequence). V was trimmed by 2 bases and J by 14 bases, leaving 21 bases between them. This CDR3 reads CSARKDSSAGQTF. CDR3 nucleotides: TGCAGTGCTAGAAAGGACTCCTCGGCGGGCCAGACCTTC.

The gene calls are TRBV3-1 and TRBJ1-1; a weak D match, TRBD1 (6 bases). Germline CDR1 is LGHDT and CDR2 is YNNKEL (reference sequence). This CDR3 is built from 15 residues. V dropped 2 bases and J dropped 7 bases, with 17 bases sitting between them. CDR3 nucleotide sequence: TGTGCCAGCAGCCAATCTAGGGGGGCAGCCTATGAAGCTTTCTTT. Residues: CASSQSRGAAYEAFF.

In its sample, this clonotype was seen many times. CDR3 region: CASKRVNYGYTF. The DNA for the CDR3 is TGTGCCAGCAAGCGGGTTAACTATGGCTACACCTTC. The rearrangement links TRBV2 to TRBJ1-2; D is uncertain. Trimming pared 7 bases from V and 1 base from J, leaving 7 bases between. This CDR3 contains 12 residues. Germline CDR1 reads SNHLY; CDR2 reads FYNNEI.